The rows below give T cell receptor beta chains drawn from one sample of a study of cytomegalovirus exposure and HLA in healthy donors. Profiled with immunoSEQ multiplex PCR; TCRdb holds only in-frame clones, not every one. This sample contains roughly 73,000 clones. The sample taken for sequencing was PBMCs. The receptors originated from a female donor in good health and CMV-seropositive. The CDR3 runs from the conserved cysteine through the conserved F or W.

>TRBV9|TRBJ2-1|15
CASSVAAASYNEQFF
>TRBV19|TRBJ2-5|11
CASETRGTQYF
>TRBV6-6|TRBJ1-1|13
CARGGSRETEAFF
>TRBV29-1|TRBJ2-7|13
CSVVTGNSYEQYF
>TRBV5-4|TRBJ2-2|16
CASSLPSGANTGELFF
>TRBV2|TRBJ2-6|18
CASRIGQGYYSGANVLTF
>TRBV5-4|TRBJ2-7|19
CASSLLGQAWGRDPYEQYF
>TRBV7-2|TRBJ2-5|14
CASSLSGSGETQYF
>TRBV7-9|TRBJ2-7|13
CASSFNRAYEQYF
>TRBV6-1|TRBJ1-1|13
CASSDGFGAEAFF
>TRBV14|TRBJ2-7|16
CASSQGSSGSLYEQYF
>TRBV7-2|TRBJ1-6|19
CASSLVGGAGSSYNSPLHF
>TRBV10-1|TRBJ2-1|11
CASLRSHEQFF
>TRBV5-6|TRBJ1-1|16
CASSLPGTGMGTEAFF
>TRBV6-6|TRBJ1-1|15
CASSYSTGGVTEAFF
>TRBV7-9|TRBJ2-2|15
CASSPGQANTGELFF
>TRBV10-1|TRBJ2-5|12
CASSDPLGAQYF
>TRBV6-1|TRBJ1-5|15
CASSEAHTGYQPQHF
>TRBV7-2|TRBJ1-5|14
CASSPSGGNQPQHF
>TRBV18|TRBJ1-1|16
CASSPGPTNLNTEAFF
>TRBV6-6|TRBJ2-5|13
CASTPSGEETQYF
>TRBV4-1|TRBJ2-1|17
CASSQEGLREAYNEQFF
>TRBV5-4|TRBJ2-5|15
CASSLWGGPKETQYF
>TRBV14|TRBJ2-7|14
CASSLIAGPYEQYF
>TRBV6-5|TRBJ2-1|15
CASSPWGGNYNEQFF
>TRBV4-1|TRBJ2-3|17
CASSLGTSGRAGDTQYF
>TRBV18|TRBJ1-1|14
CASSPPNGNTEAFF
>TRBV30|TRBJ2-6|18
CAWRKQGASLSGANVLTF
>TRBV30|TRBJ2-1|16
CAWSVTGLAGWNEQFF